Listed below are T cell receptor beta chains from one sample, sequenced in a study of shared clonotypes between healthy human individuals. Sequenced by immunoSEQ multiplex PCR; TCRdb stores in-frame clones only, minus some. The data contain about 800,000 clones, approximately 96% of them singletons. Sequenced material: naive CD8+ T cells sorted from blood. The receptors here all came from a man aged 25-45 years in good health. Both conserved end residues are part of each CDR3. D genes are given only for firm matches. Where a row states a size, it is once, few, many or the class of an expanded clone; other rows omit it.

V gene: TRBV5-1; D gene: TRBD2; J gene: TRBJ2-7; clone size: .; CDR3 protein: CASSFPLTTGGLADYEQYF; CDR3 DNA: TGCGCCAGCAGCTTCCCCTTAACGACGGGAGGACTAGCGGATTACGAGCAGTACTTC
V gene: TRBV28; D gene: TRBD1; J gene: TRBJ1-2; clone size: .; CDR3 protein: CASDRTGSNYGYTF; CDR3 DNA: TGTGCCAGCGACAGGACAGGGTCTAACTATGGCTACACCTTC
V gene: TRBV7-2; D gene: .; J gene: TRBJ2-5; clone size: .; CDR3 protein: CASSLDLGRWRLTQYF; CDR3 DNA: TGTGCCAGCAGCTTAGACCTCGGGCGTTGGCGTTTGACCCAGTACTTC
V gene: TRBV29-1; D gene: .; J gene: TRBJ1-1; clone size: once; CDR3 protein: CSVVVRNTEAFF; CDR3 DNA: TGCAGCGTTGTAGTCAGGAACACTGAAGCTTTCTTT
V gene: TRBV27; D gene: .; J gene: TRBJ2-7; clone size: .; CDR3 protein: CASSLGWGSEQYF; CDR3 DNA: TGTGCCAGCAGTTTGGGATGGGGTAGCGAGCAGTACTTC
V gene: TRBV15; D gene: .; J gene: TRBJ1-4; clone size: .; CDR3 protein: CATSSRVGEKLFF; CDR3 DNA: TGTGCCACCAGCAGCCGAGTAGGTGAAAAACTGTTTTTT
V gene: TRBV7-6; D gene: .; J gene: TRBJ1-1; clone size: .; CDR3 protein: CASSLDTAHAEAFF; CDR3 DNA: TGTGCCAGCAGCTTAGATACGGCCCATGCTGAAGCTTTCTTT
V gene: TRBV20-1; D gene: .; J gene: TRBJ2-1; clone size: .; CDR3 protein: CSASRTEARFF; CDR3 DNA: TGCAGTGCTTCCCGGACAGAAGCAAGGTTCTTC
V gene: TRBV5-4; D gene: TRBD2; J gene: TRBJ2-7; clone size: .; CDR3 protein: CASSLAPSAGGVSYEQYF; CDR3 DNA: TGTGCCAGCAGCTTGGCCCCGTCGGCGGGAGGGGTGAGCTACGAGCAGTACTTC
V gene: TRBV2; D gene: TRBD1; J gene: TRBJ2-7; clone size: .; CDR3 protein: CATHTSGTGESYEQYF; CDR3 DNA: TGTGCCACCCACACTTCCGGGACAGGGGAATCCTACGAGCAGTACTTC
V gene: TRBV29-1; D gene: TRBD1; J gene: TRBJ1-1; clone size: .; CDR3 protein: CSVGTGHAEAFF; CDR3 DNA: TGCAGCGTTGGGACAGGCCACGCTGAAGCTTTCTTT
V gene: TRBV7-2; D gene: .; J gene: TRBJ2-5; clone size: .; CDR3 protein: CASSLRVGSSYQETQYF; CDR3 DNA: TGTGCCAGCAGCTTAAGGGTCGGGAGTTCGTACCAAGAGACCCAGTACTTC
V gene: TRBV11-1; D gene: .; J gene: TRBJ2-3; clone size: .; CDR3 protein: CASSLVAKGDTQYF; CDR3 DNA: TGTGCCAGCAGCTTAGTGGCGAAGGGAGATACGCAGTATTTT
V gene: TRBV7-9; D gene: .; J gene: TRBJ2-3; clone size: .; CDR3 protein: CASSLGVGGGDTQYF; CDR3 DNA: TGTGCCAGCAGCTTAGGGGTGGGCGGTGGAGATACGCAGTATTTT
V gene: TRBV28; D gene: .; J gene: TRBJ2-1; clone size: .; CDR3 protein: CASSLPGIHEQFF; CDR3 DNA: TGTGCCAGCAGTTTGCCCGGGATCCATGAGCAGTTCTTC
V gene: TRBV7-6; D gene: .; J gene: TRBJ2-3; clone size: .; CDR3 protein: CASSLYPGVGGGTDTQYF; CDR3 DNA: TGTGCCAGCAGCTTATACCCGGGGGTGGGAGGAGGCACAGATACGCAGTATTTT
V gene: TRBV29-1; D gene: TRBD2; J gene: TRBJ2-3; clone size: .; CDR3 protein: CSVSSGRALDTQYF; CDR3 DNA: TGCAGCGTGTCGAGCGGGAGGGCCCTAGATACGCAGTATTTT
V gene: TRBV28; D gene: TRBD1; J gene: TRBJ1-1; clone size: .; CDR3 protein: CASSSETGRMNTEAFF; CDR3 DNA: TGTGCCAGCAGTTCCGAGACAGGGCGGATGAACACTGAAGCTTTCTTT
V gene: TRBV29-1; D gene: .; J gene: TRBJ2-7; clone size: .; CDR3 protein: CSVEAVDTDSYEQYF; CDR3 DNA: TGCAGCGTTGAAGCGGTTGACACTGACTCCTACGAGCAGTACTTC
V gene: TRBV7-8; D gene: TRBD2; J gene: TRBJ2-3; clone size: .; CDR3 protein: CASSPTGLADFTDTQYF; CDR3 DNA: TGTGCCAGCAGCCCAACGGGACTAGCGGATTTCACAGATACGCAGTATTTT
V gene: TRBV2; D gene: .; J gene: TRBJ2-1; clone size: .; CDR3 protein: CASKGVDPGWTDDEQFF; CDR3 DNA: TGTGCCAGCAAAGGGGTAGATCCAGGGTGGACGGACGATGAGCAGTTCTTC
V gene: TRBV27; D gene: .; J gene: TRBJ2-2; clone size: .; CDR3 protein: CASRTGLLGELFF; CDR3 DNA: TGTGCCAGCAGGACCGGGCTTTTGGGGGAGCTGTTTTTT
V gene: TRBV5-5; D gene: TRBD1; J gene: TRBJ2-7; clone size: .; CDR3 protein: CASSLGTGFYEQYF; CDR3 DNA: TGTGCCAGCAGCTTAGGGACAGGTTTCTACGAGCAGTACTTC
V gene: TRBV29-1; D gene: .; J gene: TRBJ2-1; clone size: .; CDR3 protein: CSVDLEYNNEQFF; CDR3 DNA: TGCAGCGTTGACCTAGAGTACAACAATGAGCAGTTCTTC
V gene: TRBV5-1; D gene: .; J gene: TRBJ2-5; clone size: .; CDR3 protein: CASSSGDRQETQYF; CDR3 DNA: TGCGCCAGCAGCTCCGGGGACCGCCAAGAGACCCAGTACTTC
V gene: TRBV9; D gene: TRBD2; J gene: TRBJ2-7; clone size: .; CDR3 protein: CASSGIGTSGYEQYF; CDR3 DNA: TGTGCCAGCAGCGGCATCGGGACTAGCGGTTACGAGCAGTACTTC
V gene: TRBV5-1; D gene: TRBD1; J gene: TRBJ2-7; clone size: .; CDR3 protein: CASSWVHGQGVTYEQYF; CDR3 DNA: TGCGCCAGCAGCTGGGTCCATGGACAGGGGGTAACCTACGAGCAGTACTTC
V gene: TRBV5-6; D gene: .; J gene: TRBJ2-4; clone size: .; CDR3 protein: CASSLGQGNIQYF; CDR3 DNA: TGTGCCAGCAGCTTGGGGCAGGGAAACATTCAGTACTTC
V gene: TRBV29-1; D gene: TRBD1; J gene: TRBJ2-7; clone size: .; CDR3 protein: CSVGGGTGDSYEQYF; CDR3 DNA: TGCAGCGTGGGCGGCGGGACAGGGGATTCGTACGAGCAGTACTTC
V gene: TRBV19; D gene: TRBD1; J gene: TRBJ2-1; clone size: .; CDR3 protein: CASSIARGPYNEQFF; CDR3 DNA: TGTGCCAGTAGTATTGCCAGGGGGCCCTACAATGAGCAGTTCTTC
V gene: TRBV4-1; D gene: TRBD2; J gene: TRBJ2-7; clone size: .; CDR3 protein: CASSQGVVSGNREQYF; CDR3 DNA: TGCGCCAGCAGCCAAGGGGTTGTTAGCGGGAATCGCGAGCAGTACTTC
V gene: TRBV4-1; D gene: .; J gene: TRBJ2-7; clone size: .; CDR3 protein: CASSQVEASYEQYF; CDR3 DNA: TGCGCCAGCAGCCAGGTGGAGGCTTCCTACGAGCAGTACTTC
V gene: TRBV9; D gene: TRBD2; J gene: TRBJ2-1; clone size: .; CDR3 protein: CASSVEVLAGGIYNEQFF; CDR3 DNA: TGTGCCAGCAGCGTAGAAGTCCTAGCGGGAGGTATCTACAATGAGCAGTTCTTC
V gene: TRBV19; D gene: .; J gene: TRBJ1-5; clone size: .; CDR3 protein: CASSITTDFGQPQHF; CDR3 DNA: TGTGCCAGTAGTATAACGACAGATTTTGGTCAGCCCCAGCATTTT
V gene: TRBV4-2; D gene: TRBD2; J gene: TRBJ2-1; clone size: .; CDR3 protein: CASSQDSYSGSSYNEQFF; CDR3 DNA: TGTGCCAGCAGCCAAGATTCGTACAGCGGGAGCTCCTACAATGAGCAGTTCTTC
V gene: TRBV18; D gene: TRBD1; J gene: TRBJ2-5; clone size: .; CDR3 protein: CASSPKGQEVQETQYF; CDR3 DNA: TGTGCCAGCTCTCCGAAAGGACAGGAGGTCCAAGAGACCCAGTACTTC
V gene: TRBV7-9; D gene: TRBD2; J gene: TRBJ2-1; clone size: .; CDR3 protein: CASTGLAGIEQFF; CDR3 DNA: TGTGCCAGCACCGGACTAGCGGGTATTGAGCAGTTCTTC
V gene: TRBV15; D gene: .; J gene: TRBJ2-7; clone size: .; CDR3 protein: CATSRDAEQYF; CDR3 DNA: TGTGCCACCAGCAGAGACGCCGAGCAGTACTTC
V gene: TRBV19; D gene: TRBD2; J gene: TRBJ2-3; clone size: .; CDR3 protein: CASSSPTSKRGIGTDTQYF; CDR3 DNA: TGTGCCAGTAGTTCCCCGACTAGCAAGAGAGGAATAGGTACAGATACGCAGTATTTT